This TCR beta chain emerged from a study of regulatory T cells in long-lasting Graves disease. Notes on the study in general: Patients whose Graves' disease persisted exhibited lower TCR diversity than those newly diagnosed.

Library construction for TCR beta used iRepertoire HTBI primers and Arm-PCR of CDR3 regions. As processed by the authors: Identification yielded 60 or so TRBV and around 15 TRBJ segments across samples. Via MiXCR, TCRdb re-called the multiplex PCR reads, giving one row per CDR3 protein. Clone size and V and J calls follow TCRdb, not the original study. The table has 550,000 to 700,000 distinct CDR3 sequences, 15% to 20% seen once. This clonotype was seen many times. Its antigen is unknown. With 0 bases removed from V and 4 bases from J, the gap between germline ends came to 6 bases. The germline gives CDR1 MNHNS, CDR2 SASEGT. The length of the CDR3 is 13 residues. As for time point: newly diagnosed GD, antithyroid drugs for less than 3 months. PBMC-derived RNA was used for the TCR library. The sample was also linked to a second study, of T cells in Graves' hyperthyroidism and ophthalmopathy. This second study says: TCR CDR3 regions were first amplified by RT-PCR with HTBI primers. From stable hyperthyroidism, ophthalmopathy was separated by a 13 V-J model.

This sequence joins TRBV6-1 and TRBJ1-1; no firm D call. This specimen consisted of peripheral blood mononuclear cells (PBMCs), obtained at new diagnosis, from a patient treated with antithyroid drugs. This sequence was found in a man aged 18 to 29 with Graves disease. The CDR3 loop is CASSEALSTEAFF. The CDR3 nucleotides read TGTGCCAGCAGTGAAGCTTTGAGCACTGAAGCTTTCTTT.